This T cell receptor (beta chain) was sequenced in a study of preoperative IRX-2 immunotherapy in early breast cancer (dated by TCRdb to the late 2010s). Of note for this clone: Its antigen has not been determined. The record has no base qualities; no much larger clone is one base away.

The library was obtained by the immunoSEQ multiplex PCR assay. The table comes from immuneACCESS by way of TCRdb, which keeps in-frame sequences with V and J called. Part of the clones is missing from these tables; in studies checked, under half for an unresolved V gene and the rest for unknown reasons. The sample data list more than 2,500 clones, and about 80% of these were observed just once. Clones ranked in the top ten supply approximately 15% of the sample. The intended sense of this specimen's treatment or condition label: preoperative locoregional IRX-2 cytokine immunotherapy. The samples were obtained from a phase Ib study that tested preoperative, locoregional IRX-2 cytokine immunotherapy designed to prime immune responses. The donors were early-stage breast cancer patients who were given IRX-2 prior to surgery. The junction carries 11 bases between V and J, which are trimmed by 0 bases and 13 bases respectively. Spanning cysteine to phenylalanine, the CDR3 consists of 12 amino acids. Just the 36-base CDR3 DNA is kept, in frame starting at base 1. The germline V gene provides CDR1 ENHRY and CDR2 SYGVKD.

This TCR came from a human donor with breast cancer. The specimen was tumor tissue, collected after IRX-2 immunotherapy. In this chain, TRBV10-3 is recombined with TRBJ2-3; the D gene cannot be named for sure. CDR3 loop: CAISESGIPEYF. DNA sequence: TGTGCCATCAGTGAGTCGGGCATCCCGGAGTATTTT.